Given below is one TCR beta chain in context. What it recognizes is unknown. As to time point: cycle 4 day 1 (C4D1), after six to seven weeks of nivolumab. In every patient, relapse followed autologous stem cell transplantation, while exposure to brentuximab vedotin differed. With V trimmed by 6 bases and J by 6 bases, 4 bases remained unmatched. Germline CDR1 reads ENHRY; CDR2 reads SYGVKD. The CDR3 spans 13 residues. The protocol was immunoSEQ multiplex PCR, while the TCRdb copy is restricted to in-frame clones and leaves out a portion. The data show roughly 50,000 clones, approximately 86% seen once. This sample was taken from a study of PD-1 blockade in classical Hodgkin lymphoma. Study-wide results and caveats: Complete responders showed a baseline diversity that resembled the diversity of newly diagnosed patients. Exclusion was applied to patients who started nivolumab under 1 year after ASCT. Whatever underlies the repertoire differences (possibly disease activity or prior therapy) remains undefined. With CD4+ cells, TCR diversity rose significantly by C4D1, but not with CD8+ cells.

The clonotype originates from a human donor with classical Hodgkin lymphoma. J is TRBJ2-1 and V is TRBV10-3; TRBD2 agrees at 8 bases. The sequenced sample was peripheral blood mononuclear cells (PBMCs), obtained before the fourth cycle of nivolumab. The CDR3 DNA follows: TGTGCCATCAGGGGACTAGGGGGCAATGAGCAGTTCTTC. Its protein is CAIRGLGGNEQFF.